This T cell receptor beta chain appears in the sequencing data of a study of OX40 agonist ivuxolimab in advanced cancers. For the study at large: Dose-escalation patients' cancers were hepatocellular carcinoma, melanoma, renal cell or head and neck cancer.

The data were produced by immunoSEQ multiplex PCR, yet TCRdb's version contains in-frame clones alone and is incomplete. The sample holds roughly 100,000 clones, about 90% seen once. In germline, CDR1 is SNHLY, CDR2 FYNNEI. The germline V and J ends were trimmed by 3 bases and 0 bases, with 11 bases remaining between them. The CDR3 has 16 amino acids. Concerning this clone: Its antigen is not known.

The study's findings and limits: Within 6 weeks, CD4+ and CD8+ blood T cells expanded clonally at 0.1 to 3.0 mg/kg. Compared with others, partial responders at 0.1-3.0 mg/kg displayed clonal expansion among the lowest.

This TCR was sampled from an adult with an advanced solid tumor such as melanoma, head and neck, liver or kidney cancer. The chain is built from TRBV2 and TRBJ2-2, with D possibly matching TRBD1 (7 bases). Material: CD4+ or CD8+ T cells sorted from blood, obtained in a trial of the OX40 agonist ivuxolimab. The CDR3 here is CASSDRGTANTGELFF. The DNA of the CDR3 is TGTGCCAGCAGTGATCGGGGGACAGCGAACACCGGGGAGCTGTTTTTT.